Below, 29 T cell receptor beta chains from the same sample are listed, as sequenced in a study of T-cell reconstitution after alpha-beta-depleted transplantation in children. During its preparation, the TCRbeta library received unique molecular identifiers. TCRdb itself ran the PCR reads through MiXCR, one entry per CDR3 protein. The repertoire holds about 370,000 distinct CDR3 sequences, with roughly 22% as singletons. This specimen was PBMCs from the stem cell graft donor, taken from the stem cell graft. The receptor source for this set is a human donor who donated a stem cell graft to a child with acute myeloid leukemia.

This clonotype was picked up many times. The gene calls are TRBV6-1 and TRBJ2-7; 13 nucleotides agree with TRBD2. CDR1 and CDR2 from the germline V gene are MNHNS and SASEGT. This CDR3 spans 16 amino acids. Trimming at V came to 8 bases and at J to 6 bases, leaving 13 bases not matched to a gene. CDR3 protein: CASSLPGTSGIGEQYF. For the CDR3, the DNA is TGTGCCAGCTCACTGCCCGGGACTAGCGGGATAGGCGAGCAGTACTTC.

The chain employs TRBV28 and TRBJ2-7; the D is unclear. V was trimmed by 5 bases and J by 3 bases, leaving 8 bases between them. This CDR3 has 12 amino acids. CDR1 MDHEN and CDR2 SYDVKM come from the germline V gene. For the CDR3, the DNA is TGTGCCAGCAGTACGCGACTCTACGAGCAGTACTTC. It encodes CASSTRLYEQYF.

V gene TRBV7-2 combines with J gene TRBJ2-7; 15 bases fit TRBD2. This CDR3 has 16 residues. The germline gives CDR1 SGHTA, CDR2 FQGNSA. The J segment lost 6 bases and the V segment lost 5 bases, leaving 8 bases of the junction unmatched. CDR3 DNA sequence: TGTGCCAGCAGCCCAAGAGGGACTAGCGGGGGGTTCGAGCAGTACTTC. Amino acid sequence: CASSPRGTSGGFEQYF.

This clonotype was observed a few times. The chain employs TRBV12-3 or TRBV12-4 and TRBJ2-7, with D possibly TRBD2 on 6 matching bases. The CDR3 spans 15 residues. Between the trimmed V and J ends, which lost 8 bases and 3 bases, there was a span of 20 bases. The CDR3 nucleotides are TGTGCCAGCGGAATCTATCGGGAGTTGGGCTACGAGCAGTACTTC. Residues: CASGIYRELGYEQYF.

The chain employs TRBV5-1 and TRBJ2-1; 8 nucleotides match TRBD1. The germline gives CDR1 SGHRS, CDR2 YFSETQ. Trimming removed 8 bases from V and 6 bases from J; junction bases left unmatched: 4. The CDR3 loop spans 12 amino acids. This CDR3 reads CASQQGVNEQFF. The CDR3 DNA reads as TGCGCCAGTCAACAGGGGGTCAATGAGCAGTTCTTC. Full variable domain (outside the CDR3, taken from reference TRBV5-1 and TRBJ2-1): KAGVTQTPRYLIKTRGQQVTLSCSPISGHRSVSWYQQTPGQGLQFLFEYFSETQRNKGNFPGRFSGRQFSNSRSEMNVSTLELGDSALYLCASQQGVNEQFFGPGTRLTVL.

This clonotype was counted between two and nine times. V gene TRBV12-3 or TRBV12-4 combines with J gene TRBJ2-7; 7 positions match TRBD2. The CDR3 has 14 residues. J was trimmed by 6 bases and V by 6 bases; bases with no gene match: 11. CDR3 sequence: CASSREGRAIEQYF. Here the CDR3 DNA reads TGTGCCAGCAGCCGAGAGGGGAGGGCCATCGAGCAGTACTTC.

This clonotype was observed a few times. The CDR3 loop reads CSVVSERKTEAFF. CDR3 coding DNA: TGCAGCGTCGTGAGCGAGAGAAAGACTGAAGCTTTCTTT. The genes are TRBV29-1 and TRBJ1-1; D gene uncertain. With 6 bases removed from V and 5 bases from J, the gap between germline ends came to 16 bases. The CDR3 consists of 13 residues. Germline V gives CDR1 SQVTM, CDR2 ANQGSEA.

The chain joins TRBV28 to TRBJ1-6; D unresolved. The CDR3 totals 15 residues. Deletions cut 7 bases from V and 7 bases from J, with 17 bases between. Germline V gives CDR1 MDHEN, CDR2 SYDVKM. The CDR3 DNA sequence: TGTGCCAGCACATTTCGTGCGTCGTACAATTCACCCCTCCACTTT. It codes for CASTFRASYNSPLHF.

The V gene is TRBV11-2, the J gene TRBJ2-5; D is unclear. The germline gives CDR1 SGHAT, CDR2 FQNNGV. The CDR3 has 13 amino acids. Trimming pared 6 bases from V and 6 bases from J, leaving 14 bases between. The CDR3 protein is CASRSQIGQTQYF. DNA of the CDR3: TGTGCCAGCAGGTCTCAGATCGGACAGACCCAGTACTTC. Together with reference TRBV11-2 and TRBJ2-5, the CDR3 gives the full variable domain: EAGVAQSPRYKIIEKRQSVAFWCNPISGHATLYWYQQILGQGPKLLIQFQNNGVVDDSQLPKDRFSAERLKGVDSTLKIQPAKLEDSAVYLCASRSQIGQTQYFGPGTRLLVL.

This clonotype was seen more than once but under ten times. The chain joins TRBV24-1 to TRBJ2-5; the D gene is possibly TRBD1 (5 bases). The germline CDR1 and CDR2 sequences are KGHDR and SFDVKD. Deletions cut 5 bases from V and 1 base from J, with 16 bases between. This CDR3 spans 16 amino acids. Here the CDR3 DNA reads TGTGCCACCAGTGGGCAGGAATACAGGTTCCAAGAGACCCAGTACTTC. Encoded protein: CATSGQEYRFQETQYF.

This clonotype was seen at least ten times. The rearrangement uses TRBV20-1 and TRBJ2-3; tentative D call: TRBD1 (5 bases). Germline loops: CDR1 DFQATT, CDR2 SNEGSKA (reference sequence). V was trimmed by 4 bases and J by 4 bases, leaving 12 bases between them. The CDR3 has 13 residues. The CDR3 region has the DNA TGCAGTGCTAACCTCCAGGGTGCAGATACGCAGTATTTT. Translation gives CSANLQGADTQYF.

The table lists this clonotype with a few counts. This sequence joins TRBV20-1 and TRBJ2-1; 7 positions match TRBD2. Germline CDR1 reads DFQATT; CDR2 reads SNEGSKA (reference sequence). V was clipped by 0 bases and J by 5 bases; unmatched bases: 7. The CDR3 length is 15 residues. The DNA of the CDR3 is TGCAGTGCTAGAGATTTGGGGACTATGAACAATGAGCAGTTCTTC. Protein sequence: CSARDLGTMNNEQFF.

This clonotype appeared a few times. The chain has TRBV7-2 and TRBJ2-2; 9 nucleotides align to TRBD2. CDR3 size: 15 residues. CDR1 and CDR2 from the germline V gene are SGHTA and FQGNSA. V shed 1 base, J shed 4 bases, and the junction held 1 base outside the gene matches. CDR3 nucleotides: TGTGCCAGCAGCTTAGTAGCGGGAGCCACCGGGGAGCTGTTTTTT. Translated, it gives CASSLVAGATGELFF.

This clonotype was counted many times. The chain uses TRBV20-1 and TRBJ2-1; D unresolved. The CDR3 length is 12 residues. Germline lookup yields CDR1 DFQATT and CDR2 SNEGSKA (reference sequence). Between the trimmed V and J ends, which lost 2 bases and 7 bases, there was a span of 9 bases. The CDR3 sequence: CSARKRLNEQFF. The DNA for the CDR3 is TGCAGTGCTAGAAAAAGGTTGAATGAGCAGTTCTTC.

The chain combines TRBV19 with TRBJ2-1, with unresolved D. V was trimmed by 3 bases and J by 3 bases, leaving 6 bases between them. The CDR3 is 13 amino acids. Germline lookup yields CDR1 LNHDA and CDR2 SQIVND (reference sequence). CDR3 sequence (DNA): TGTGCCAGTAGTATCTACAACTACAATGAGCAGTTCTTC. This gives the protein CASSIYNYNEQFF.

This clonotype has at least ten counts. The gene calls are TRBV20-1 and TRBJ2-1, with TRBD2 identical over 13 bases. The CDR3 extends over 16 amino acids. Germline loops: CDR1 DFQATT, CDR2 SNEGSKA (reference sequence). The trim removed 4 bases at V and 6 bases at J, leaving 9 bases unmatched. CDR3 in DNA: TGCAGTGCTATCGGACTAGCGGGAGAGGAGGGCAATGAGCAGTTCTTC. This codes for CSAIGLAGEEGNEQFF.

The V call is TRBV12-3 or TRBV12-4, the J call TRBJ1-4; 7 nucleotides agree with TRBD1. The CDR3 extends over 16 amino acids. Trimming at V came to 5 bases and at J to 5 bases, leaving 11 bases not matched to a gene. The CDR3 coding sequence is TGTGCCAGCAGTCTACGGCGCGGACAGGAAAATGAAAAACTGTTTTTT. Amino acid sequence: CASSLRRGQENEKLFF.

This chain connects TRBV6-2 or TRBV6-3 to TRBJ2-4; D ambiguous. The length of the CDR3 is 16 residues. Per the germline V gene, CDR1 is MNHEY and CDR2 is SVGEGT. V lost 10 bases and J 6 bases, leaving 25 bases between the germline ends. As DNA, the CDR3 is TGTGCCACCAACCGACCAAGATCGGCAGAGATAAACATTCAGTACTTC. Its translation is CATNRPRSAEINIQYF.

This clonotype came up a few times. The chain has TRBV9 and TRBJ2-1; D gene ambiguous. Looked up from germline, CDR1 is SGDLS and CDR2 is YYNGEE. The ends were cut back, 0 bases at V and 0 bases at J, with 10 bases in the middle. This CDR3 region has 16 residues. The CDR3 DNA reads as TGTGCCAGCAGCGTAGGAATCGCCCGCTCCTACAATGAGCAGTTCTTC. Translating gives CASSVGIARSYNEQFF.

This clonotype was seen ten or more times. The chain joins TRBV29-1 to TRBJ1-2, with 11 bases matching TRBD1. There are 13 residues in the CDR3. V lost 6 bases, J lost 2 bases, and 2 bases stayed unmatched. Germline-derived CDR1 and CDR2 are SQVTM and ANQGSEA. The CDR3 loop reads CSVGTGGNYGYTF. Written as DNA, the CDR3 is TGCAGCGTGGGGACAGGGGGGAACTATGGCTACACCTTC.

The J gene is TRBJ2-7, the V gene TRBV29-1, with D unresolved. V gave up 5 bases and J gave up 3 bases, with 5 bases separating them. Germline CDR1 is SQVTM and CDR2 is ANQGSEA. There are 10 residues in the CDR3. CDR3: CSVSDYEQYF. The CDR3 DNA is TGCAGCGTTAGTGACTACGAGCAGTACTTC.

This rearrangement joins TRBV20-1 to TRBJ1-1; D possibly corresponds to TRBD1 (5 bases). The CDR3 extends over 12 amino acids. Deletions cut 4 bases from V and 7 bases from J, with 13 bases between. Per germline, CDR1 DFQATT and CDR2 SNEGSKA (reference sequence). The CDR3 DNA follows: TGCAGTGCTACAGGGTTGGGGCTTGAAGCTTTCTTT. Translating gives CSATGLGLEAFF.

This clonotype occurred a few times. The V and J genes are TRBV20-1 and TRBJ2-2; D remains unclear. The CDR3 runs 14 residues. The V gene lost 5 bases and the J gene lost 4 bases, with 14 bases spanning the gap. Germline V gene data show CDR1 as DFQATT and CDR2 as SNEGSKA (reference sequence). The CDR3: CSAGDSQGTGELFF. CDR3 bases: TGCAGTGCTGGCGACTCCCAAGGCACCGGGGAGCTGTTTTTT.

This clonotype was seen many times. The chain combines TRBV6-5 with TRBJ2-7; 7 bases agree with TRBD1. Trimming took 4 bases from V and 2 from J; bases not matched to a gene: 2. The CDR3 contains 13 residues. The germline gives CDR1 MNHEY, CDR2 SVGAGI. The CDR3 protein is CASSWQGAYEQYF. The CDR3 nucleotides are TGTGCCAGCAGTTGGCAGGGGGCCTACGAGCAGTACTTC.

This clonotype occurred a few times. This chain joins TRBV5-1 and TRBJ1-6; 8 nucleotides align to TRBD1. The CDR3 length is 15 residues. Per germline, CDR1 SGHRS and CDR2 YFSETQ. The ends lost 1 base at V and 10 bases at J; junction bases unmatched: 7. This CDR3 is CASSLRGTGDSPLHF. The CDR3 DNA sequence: TGCGCCAGCAGCTTGAGAGGGACAGGCGACTCACCCCTCCACTTT.

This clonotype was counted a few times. The CDR3 loop reads CSAREGQANYGYTF. CDR3 bases: TGCAGTGCTCGGGAGGGGCAAGCTAACTATGGCTACACCTTC. This chain links TRBV20-1 with TRBJ1-2; D is possibly TRBD1 (5 bases). The germline CDR1 and CDR2 sequences are DFQATT and SNEGSKA (reference sequence). V was trimmed by 5 bases and J by 0 bases, leaving 13 bases between them. The CDR3 runs to 14 residues.

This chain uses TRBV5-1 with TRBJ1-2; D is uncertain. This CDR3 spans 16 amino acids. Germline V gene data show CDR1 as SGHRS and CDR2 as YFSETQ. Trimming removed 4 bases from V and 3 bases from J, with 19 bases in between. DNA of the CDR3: TGCGCCAGCAGCGCAGGCGCGGAAACCCTTTACTATGGCTACACCTTC. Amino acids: CASSAGAETLYYGYTF.

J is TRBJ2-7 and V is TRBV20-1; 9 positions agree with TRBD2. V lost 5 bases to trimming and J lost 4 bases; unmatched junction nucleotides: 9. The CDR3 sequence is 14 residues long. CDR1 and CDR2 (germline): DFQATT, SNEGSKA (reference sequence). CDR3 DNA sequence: TGCAGTGCTGGAAATAGCGGGAGACAGTACGAGCAGTACTTC. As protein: CSAGNSGRQYEQYF.

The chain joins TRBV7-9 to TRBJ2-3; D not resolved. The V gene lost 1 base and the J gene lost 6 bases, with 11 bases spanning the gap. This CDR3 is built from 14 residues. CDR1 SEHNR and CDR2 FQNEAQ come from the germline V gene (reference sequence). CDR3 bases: TGTGCCAGCAGCTTAGAGGGCGCCTTGGATACGCAGTATTTT. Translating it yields CASSLEGALDTQYF.